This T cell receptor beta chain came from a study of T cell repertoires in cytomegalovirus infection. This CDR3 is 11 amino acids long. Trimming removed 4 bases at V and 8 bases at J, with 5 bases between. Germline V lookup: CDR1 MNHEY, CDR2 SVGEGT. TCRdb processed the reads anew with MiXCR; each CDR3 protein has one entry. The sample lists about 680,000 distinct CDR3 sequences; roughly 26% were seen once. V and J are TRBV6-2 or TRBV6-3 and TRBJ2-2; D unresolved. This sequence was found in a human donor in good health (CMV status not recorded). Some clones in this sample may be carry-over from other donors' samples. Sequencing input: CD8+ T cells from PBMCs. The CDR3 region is CASSCAGELFF. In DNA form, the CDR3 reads TGTGCCAGCAGTTGCGCGGGGGAGCTGTTTTTT.